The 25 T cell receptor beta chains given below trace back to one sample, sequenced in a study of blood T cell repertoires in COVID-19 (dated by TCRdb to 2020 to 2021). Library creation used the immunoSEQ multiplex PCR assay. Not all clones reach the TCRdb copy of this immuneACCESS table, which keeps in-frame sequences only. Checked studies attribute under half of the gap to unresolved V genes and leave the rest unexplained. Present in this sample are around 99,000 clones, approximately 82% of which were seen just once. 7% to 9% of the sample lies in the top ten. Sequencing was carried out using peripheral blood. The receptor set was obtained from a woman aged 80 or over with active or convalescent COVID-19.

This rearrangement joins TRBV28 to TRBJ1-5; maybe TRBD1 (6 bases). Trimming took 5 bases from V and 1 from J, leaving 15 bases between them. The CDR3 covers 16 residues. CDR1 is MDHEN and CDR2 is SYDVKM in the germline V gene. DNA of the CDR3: TGTGCCAGCAGTCTCCCCAGGACAGCAAGCAATCAGCCCCAGCATTTT. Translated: CASSLPRTASNQPQHF.

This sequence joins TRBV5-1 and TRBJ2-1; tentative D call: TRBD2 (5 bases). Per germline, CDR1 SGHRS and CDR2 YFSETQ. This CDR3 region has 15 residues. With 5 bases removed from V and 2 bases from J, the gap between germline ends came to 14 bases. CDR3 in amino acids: CASRHGLQTYNEQFF. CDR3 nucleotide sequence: TGCGCCAGCAGACATGGACTGCAGACCTACAATGAGCAGTTCTTC.

CDR3 nucleotide sequence: TGTGCCAGCAGTACCCCTCCGGGACTAGCGGGAGTTTCAGAGACCCAGTACTTC. As protein: CASSTPPGLAGVSETQYF. This sequence joins TRBV28 and TRBJ2-5; 14 bases match TRBD2. V dropped 5 bases and J dropped 4; count of bases not matched to a gene: 12. This CDR3 is built from 18 residues. CDR1 is MDHEN and CDR2 is SYDVKM in the germline V gene.

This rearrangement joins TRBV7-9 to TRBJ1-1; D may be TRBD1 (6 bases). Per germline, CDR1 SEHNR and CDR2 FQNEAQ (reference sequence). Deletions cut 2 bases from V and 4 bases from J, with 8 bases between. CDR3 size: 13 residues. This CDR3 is CASSLQGSTEAFF. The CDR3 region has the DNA TGTGCCAGCAGCTTACAGGGGAGCACTGAAGCTTTCTTT.

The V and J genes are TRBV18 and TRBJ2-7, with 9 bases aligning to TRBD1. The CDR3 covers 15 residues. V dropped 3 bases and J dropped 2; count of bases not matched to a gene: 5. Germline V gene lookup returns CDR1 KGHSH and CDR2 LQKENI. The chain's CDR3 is CASSPGDRVPYEQYF. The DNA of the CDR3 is TGTGCCAGCTCACCGGGGGACAGGGTGCCCTACGAGCAGTACTTC. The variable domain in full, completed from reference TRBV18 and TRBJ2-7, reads NAGVMQNPRHLVRRRGQEARLRCSPMKGHSHVYWYRQLPEEGLKFMVYLQKENIIDESGMPKERFSAEFPKEGPSILRIQQVVRGDSAAYFCASSPGDRVPYEQYFGPGTRLTVT.

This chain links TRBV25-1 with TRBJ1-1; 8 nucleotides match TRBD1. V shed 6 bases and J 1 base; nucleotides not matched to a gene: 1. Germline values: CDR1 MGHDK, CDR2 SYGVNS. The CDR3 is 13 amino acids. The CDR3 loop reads CASSRGQNTEAFF. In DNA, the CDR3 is TGTGCCAGCAGCAGGGGGCAGAACACTGAAGCTTTCTTT.

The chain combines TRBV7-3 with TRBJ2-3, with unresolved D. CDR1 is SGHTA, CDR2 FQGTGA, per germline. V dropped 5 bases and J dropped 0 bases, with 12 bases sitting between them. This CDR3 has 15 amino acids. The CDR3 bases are TGTGCCAGCAGCGCGGTTTTGTCCAGCACAGATACGCAGTATTTT. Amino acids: CASSAVLSSTDTQYF.

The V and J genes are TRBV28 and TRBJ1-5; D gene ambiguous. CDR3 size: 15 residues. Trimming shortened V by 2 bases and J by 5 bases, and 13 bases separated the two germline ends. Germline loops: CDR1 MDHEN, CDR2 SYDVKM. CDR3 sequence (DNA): TGTGCCAGCAGTTTAGGCTCCGGGGTGGATCAGCCCCAGCATTTT. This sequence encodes CASSLGSGVDQPQHF.

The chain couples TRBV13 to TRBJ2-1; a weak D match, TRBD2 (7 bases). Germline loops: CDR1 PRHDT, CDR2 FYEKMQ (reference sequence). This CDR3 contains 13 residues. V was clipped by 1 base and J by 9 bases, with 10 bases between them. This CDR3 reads CASSLVRGGEQFF. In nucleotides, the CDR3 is TGTGCCAGCAGCTTAGTTAGGGGGGGTGAGCAGTTCTTC. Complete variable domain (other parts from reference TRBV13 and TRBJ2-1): AAGVIQSPRHLIKEKRETATLKCYPIPRHDTVYWYQQGPGQDPQFLISFYEKMQSDKGSIPDRFSAQQFSDYHSELNMSSLELGDSALYFCASSLVRGGEQFFGPGTRLTVL.

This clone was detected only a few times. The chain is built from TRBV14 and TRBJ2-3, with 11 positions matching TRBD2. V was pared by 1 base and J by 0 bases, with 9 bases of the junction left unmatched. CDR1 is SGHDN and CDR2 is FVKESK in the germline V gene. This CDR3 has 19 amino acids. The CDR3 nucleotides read TGTGCCAGCAGCCAAGTAATGGTAGCGGGAGGGCCTAGCACAGATACGCAGTATTTT. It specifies CASSQVMVAGGPSTDTQYF.

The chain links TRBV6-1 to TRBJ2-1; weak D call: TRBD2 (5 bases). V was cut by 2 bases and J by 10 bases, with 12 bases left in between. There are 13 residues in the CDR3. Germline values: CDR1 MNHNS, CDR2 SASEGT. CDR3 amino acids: CASSEPEGLEQFF. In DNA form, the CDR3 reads TGTGCCAGCAGTGAACCCGAAGGACTCGAGCAGTTCTTC.

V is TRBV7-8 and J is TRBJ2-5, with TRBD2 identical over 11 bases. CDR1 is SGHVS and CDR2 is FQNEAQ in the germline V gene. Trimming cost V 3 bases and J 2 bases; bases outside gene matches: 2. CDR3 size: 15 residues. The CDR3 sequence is CASSLTSGNQETQYF. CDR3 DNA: TGTGCCAGCAGCTTGACTAGCGGGAATCAAGAGACCCAGTACTTC.

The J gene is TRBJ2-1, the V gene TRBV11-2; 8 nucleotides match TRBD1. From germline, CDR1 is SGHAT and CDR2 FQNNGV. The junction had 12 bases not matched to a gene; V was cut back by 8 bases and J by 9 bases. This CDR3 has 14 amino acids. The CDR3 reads CASSRARGPGEQFF. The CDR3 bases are TGTGCCAGCTCCAGGGCCAGGGGGCCGGGTGAGCAGTTCTTC.

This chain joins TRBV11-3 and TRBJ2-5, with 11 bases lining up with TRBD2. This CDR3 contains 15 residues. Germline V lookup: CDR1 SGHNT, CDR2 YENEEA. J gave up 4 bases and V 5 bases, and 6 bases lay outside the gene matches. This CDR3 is CASSQSGTSGETQYF. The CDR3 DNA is TGTGCCAGCAGCCAATCCGGGACTAGCGGAGAGACCCAGTACTTC.

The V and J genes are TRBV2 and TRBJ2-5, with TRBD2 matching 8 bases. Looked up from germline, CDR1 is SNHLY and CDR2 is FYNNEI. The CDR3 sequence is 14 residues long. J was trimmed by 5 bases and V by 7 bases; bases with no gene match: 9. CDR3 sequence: CASKLRSGGETQYF. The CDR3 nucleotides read TGTGCCAGCAAACTTAGAAGCGGGGGTGAGACCCAGTACTTC.

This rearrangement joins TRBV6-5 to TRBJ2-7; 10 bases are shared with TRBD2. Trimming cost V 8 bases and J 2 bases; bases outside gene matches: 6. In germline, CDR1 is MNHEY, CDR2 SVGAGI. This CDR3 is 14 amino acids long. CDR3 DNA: TGTGCCAGCGTGAGGACTAGCGGAACCTACGAGCAGTACTTC. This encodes CASVRTSGTYEQYF.

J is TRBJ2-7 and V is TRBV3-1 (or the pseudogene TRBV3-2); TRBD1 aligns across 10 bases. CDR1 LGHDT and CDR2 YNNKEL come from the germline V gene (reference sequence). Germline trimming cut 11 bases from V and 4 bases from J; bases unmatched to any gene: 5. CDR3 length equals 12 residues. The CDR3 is CASGTGVYEQYF. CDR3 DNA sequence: TGTGCCTCCGGGACAGGGGTTTACGAGCAGTACTTC.

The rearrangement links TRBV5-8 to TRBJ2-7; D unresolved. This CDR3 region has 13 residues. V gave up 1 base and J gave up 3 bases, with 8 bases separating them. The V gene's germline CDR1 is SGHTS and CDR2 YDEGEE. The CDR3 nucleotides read TGTGCCAGCAGCTTGTGGCAAGACTACGAGCAGTACTTC. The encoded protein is CASSLWQDYEQYF.

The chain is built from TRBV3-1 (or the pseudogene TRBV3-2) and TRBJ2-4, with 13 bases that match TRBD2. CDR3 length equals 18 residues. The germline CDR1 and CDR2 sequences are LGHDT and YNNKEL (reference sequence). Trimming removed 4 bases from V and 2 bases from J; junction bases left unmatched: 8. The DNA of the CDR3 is TGTGCCAGCAGCCTAAGAAGGACTAGCGGGAGAACCAAAAACATTCAGTACTTC. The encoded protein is CASSLRRTSGRTKNIQYF.

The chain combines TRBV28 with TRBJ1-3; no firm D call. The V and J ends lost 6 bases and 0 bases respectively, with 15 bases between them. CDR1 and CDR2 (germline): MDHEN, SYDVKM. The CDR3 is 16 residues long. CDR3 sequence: CASSLRRSLSGNTIYF. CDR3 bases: TGTGCCAGCAGCCTTCGGAGGAGCCTCTCTGGAAACACCATATATTTT.

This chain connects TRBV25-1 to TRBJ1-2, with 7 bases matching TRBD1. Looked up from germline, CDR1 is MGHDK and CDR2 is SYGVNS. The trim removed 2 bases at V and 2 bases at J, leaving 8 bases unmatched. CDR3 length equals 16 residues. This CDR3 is CASSEGQAIRNYGYTF. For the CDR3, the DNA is TGTGCCAGCAGTGAAGGACAGGCGATAAGAAACTATGGCTACACCTTC.

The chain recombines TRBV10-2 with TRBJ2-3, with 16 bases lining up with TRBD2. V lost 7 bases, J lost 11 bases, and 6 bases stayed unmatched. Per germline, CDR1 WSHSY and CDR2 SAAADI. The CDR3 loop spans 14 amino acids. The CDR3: CASKGGLAGGQQYF. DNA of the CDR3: TGCGCCAGCAAAGGGGGACTAGCGGGAGGGCAGCAGTATTTT.

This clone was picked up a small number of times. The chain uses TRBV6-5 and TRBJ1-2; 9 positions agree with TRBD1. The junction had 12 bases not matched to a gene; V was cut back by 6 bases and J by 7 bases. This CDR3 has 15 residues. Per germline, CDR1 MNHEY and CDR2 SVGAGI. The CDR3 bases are TGTGCCAGCAGGAATACAGGGGGCTCCGCTGGTGGCTACACCTTC. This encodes CASRNTGGSAGGYTF.

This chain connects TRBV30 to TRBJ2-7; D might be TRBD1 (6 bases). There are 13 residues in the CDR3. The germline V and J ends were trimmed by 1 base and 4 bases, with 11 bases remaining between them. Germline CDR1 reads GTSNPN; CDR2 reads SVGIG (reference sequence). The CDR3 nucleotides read TGTGCCTGGAGTGCGAGGACAGAATACGAGCAGTACTTC. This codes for CAWSARTEYEQYF. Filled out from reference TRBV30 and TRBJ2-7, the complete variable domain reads SQTIHQWPATLVQPVGSPLSLECTVEGTSNPNLYWYRQAAGRGLQLLFYSVGIGQISSEVPQNLSASRPQDRQFILSSKKLLLSDSGFYLCAWSARTEYEQYFGPGTRLTVT.

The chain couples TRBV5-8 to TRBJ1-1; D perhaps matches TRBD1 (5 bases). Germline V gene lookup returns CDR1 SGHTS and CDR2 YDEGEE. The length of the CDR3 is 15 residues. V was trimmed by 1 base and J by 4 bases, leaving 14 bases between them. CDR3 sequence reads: CASSLIPQGGTEAFF. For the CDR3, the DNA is TGTGCCAGCAGCTTGATCCCCCAGGGAGGCACTGAAGCTTTCTTT.